The entry that follows covers one T cell receptor beta chain sequence. The sample comes from a study of CD8 T cells in Susac syndrome. J gave up 3 bases and V 5 bases, and 6 bases lay outside the gene matches. The CDR3 contains 16 residues. Germline CDR1 and CDR2: SNHLY and FYNNEI. An input of about 0.45 to 1 ug of RNA was subjected to reverse transcription using random hexamers. Amplification of TCR beta CDR3 by immunoSEQ multiplex PCR spanned 54 Vbeta and 13 Jbeta. TCRdb recomputed calls from the immunoSEQ multiplex PCR reads with MiXCR, one row per CDR3 protein. This repertoire shows under 200,000 distinct CDR3 sequences, 91% found once; its top ten account for 0.087%.

This chain joins TRBV2 and TRBJ2-2, with TRBD1 matching over 10 bases. The sequence derives from a human donor with Susac syndrome. The sample consisted of CD4+ T cells from PBMCs. In nucleotides, the CDR3 is TGTGCCAGCAGTCTCCGACAGGGGGCCGACACCGGGGAGCTGTTTTTT. Translating gives CASSLRQGADTGELFF.